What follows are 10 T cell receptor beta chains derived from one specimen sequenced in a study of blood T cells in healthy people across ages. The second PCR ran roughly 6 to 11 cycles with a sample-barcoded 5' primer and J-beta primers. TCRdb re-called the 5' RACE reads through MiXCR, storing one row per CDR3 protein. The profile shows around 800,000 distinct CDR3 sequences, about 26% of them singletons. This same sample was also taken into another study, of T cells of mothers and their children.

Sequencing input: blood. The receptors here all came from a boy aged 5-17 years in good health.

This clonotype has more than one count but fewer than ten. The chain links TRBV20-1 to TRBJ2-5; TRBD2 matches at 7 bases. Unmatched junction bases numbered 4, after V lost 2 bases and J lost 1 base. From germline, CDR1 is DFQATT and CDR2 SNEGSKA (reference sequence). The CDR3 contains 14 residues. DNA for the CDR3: TGCAGTGCTAGACCCGGCGGGGGCCAAGAGACCCAGTACTTC. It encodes CSARPGGGQETQYF.

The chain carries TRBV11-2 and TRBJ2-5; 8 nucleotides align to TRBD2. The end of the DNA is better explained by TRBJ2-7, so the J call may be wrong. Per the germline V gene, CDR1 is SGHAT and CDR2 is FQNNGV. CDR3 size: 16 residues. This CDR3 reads CASLPLLTSVLHEQYF. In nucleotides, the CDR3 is TGTGCCAGCTTACCCCTCCTGACTAGCGTTCTCCACGAGCAGTACTTC.

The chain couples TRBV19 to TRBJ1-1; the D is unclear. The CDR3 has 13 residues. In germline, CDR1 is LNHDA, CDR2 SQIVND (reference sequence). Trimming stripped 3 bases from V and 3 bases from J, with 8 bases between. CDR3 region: CASSIEGYTEAFF. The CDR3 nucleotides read TGTGCCAGTAGTATCGAGGGATACACTGAAGCTTTCTTT.

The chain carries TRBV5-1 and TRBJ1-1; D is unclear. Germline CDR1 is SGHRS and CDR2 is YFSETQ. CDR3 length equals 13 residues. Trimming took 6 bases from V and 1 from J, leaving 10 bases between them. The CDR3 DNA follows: TGCGCCAGCAAGAGAGACGGGAACACTGAAGCTTTCTTT. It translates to CASKRDGNTEAFF.

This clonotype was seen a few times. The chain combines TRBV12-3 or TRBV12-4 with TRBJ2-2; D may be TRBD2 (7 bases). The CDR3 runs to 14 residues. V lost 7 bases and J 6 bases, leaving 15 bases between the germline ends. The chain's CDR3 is CASTAGGRSGELFF. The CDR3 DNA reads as TGTGCCAGCACCGCCGGGGGGCGTTCCGGGGAGCTGTTTTTT.

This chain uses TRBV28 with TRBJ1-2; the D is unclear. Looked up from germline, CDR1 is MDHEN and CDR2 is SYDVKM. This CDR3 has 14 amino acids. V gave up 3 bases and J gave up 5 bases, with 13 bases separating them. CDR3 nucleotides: TGTGCCAGCAGTTTCCCCCCCCCCTTGTATGGCTACACCTTC. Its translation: CASSFPPPLYGYTF.

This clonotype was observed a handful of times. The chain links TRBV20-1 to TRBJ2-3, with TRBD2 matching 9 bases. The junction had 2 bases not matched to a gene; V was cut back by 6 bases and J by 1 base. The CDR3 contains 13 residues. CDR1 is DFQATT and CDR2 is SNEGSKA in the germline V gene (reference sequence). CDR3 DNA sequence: TGCAGTGCGGGCGGGAGGGGCACAGATACGCAGTATTTT. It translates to CSAGGRGTDTQYF.

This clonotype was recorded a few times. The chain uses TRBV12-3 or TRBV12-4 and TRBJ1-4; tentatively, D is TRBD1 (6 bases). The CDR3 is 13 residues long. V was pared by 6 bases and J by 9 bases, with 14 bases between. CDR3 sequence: CASSQLGGQKLFF. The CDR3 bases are TGTGCCAGCAGCCAGCTGGGGGGGCAAAAACTGTTTTTT.

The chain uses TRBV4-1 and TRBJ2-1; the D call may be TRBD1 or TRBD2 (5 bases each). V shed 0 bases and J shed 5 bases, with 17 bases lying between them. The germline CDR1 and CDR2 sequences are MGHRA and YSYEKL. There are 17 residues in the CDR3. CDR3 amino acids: CASSQDKRDLMNNEQFF. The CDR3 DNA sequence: TGCGCCAGCAGCCAAGATAAGAGGGACCTTATGAACAATGAGCAGTTCTTC.

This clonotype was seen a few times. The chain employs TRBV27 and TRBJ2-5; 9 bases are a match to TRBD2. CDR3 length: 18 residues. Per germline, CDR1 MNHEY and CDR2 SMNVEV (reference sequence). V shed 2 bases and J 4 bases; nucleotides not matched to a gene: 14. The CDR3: CASSLISAGGPIVETQYF. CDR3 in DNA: TGTGCCAGCAGTTTAATCAGTGCGGGGGGGCCCATTGTAGAGACCCAGTACTTC.